A single sample gave rise to the 21 T cell receptor beta chains below, sequenced in a study of blood T cells in healthy people across ages. Alongside a J-beta primer mix, a sample-barcoded 5' primer served in a second PCR lasting roughly 7 to 12 cycles. A single record per CDR3 protein comes from TCRdb applying MiXCR to the 5' RACE reads. The sample includes 800,000 to 900,000 distinct CDR3 sequences, approximately 67% of them seen just once. The source material was blood. All receptors derive from a man aged 25-40 years in good health.

The chain has TRBV6-6 and TRBJ2-1; 7 nucleotides align to TRBD1. The germline gives CDR1 MNHNY, CDR2 SVGAGI (reference sequence). V was pared by 4 bases and J by 4 bases, with 4 bases of the junction left unmatched. CDR3 size: 14 residues. CDR3 region: CASSSQGRYNEQFF. DNA of the CDR3: TGTGCCAGCAGTTCACAGGGGCGGTACAATGAGCAGTTCTTC.

The J gene is TRBJ2-1, the V gene TRBV5-1; perhaps TRBD2 as D (7 bases). Germline CDR1 SGHRS, CDR2 YFSETQ. CDR3 length: 16 residues. Trimming cost V 5 bases and J 4 bases, with 19 bases left between them. CDR3 coding DNA: TGCGCCAGCAGGACGGGACAAACGGGACTATACAATGAGCAGTTCTTC. Translating it yields CASRTGQTGLYNEQFF.

The rearrangement joins TRBV9 to TRBJ2-1, with D tentatively TRBD1 or TRBD2 (9 bases each). From germline, CDR1 is SGDLS and CDR2 YYNGEE. The V and J ends lost 3 bases and 3 bases respectively, with 19 bases between them. The CDR3 runs 17 residues. The CDR3 loop is CASSAGGGGQGYNEQFF. Written as DNA, the CDR3 is TGTGCCAGCAGCGCAGGCGGGGGGGGACAGGGCTACAATGAGCAGTTCTTC.

The chain recombines TRBV29-1 with TRBJ2-5; the D gene is possibly TRBD1 (6 bases). The CDR3 sequence is 16 residues long. V was trimmed by 2 bases and J by 2 bases, leaving 18 bases between them. Germline V gives CDR1 SQVTM, CDR2 ANQGSEA. The CDR3 is CSVEQPTTGSQETQYF. In DNA form, the CDR3 reads TGCAGCGTTGAACAACCCACTACAGGGTCTCAAGAGACCCAGTACTTC.

The CDR3 protein is CASSVADRAQETQYF. The CDR3 DNA follows: TGTGCCAGCAGCGTTGCAGACAGGGCGCAAGAGACCCAGTACTTC. The chain uses TRBV9 and TRBJ2-5; 7 bases align to TRBD1. Germline values: CDR1 SGDLS, CDR2 YYNGEE. V trimming: 2 bases; J trimming: 2 bases; junction bases outside the gene matches: 6. The CDR3 spans 15 residues.

The genes are TRBV7-3 and TRBJ1-6; D gene uncertain. The V end lost 5 bases, the J end lost 4 bases, and 9 bases lay between the germline ends. The CDR3 totals 14 residues. Per germline, CDR1 SGHTA and CDR2 FQGTGA. The CDR3 coding sequence is TGTGCCAGCAGCGTAGACGGTTATAATTCACCCCTCCACTTT. Protein sequence: CASSVDGYNSPLHF.

This chain links TRBV27 with TRBJ2-3; 7 positions agree with TRBD1. Germline V gives CDR1 MNHEY, CDR2 SMNVEV (reference sequence). The V gene end was trimmed by 6 bases and the J gene end by 0 bases; junction bases not matched to a gene: 9. The CDR3 is 16 residues long. CDR3 sequence (DNA): TGTGCCAGCAGCACGTTCCGGGACAGAAGCACAGATACGCAGTATTTT. This codes for CASSTFRDRSTDTQYF.

The chain links TRBV5-1 to TRBJ2-1; 10 nucleotides line up with TRBD2. The CDR3 is 15 amino acids. Germline V gene sequence: CDR1 SGHRS, CDR2 YFSETQ. Trimming removed 0 bases from V and 9 bases from J; junction bases left unmatched: 6. In DNA form, the CDR3 reads TGCGCCAGCAGCTTGGCAACTAGCGGGGATTGTGAGCAGTTCTTC. Its translation: CASSLATSGDCEQFF.

The CDR3 spells CASSSSGGVGDTQYF. CDR3 in DNA: TGTGCCAGCAGTTCTAGCGGGGGAGTTGGAGATACGCAGTATTTT. This chain uses TRBV6-6 with TRBJ2-3; TRBD2 matches at 10 bases. CDR1 and CDR2 from the germline V gene are MNHNY and SVGAGI (reference sequence). The V gene end was trimmed by 4 bases and the J gene end by 5 bases; junction bases not matched to a gene: 6. The CDR3 spans 15 residues.

In this sample, this clonotype turned up many times. This rearrangement joins TRBV20-1 to TRBJ1-6; D is perhaps TRBD1 (6 bases). In germline, CDR1 is DFQATT, CDR2 SNEGSKA (reference sequence). This CDR3 contains 16 residues. V shed 1 base and J shed 1 base, with 11 bases lying between them. The CDR3 is CSARVQTGSYNSPLHF. DNA of the CDR3: TGCAGTGCTAGAGTGCAGACAGGATCCTATAATTCACCCCTCCACTTT.

There are a few counts of this clonotype. The V gene is TRBV5-5, the J gene TRBJ1-2, with D tentatively TRBD1 (6 bases). The CDR3 is made up of 17 amino acids. Per the germline V gene, CDR1 is SGHKS and CDR2 is YYEKEE (reference sequence). V gave up 1 base and J gave up 1 base, with 17 bases separating them. CDR3 sequence reads: CASSLSIRQGRNYGYTF. CDR3 DNA: TGTGCCAGCAGCTTGTCAATTCGGCAGGGGCGTAACTATGGCTACACCTTC.

This clonotype was observed a few times. The gene calls are TRBV6-1 and TRBJ1-5; D is possibly TRBD1 (5 bases). Germline lookup yields CDR1 MNHNS and CDR2 SASEGT. The CDR3 runs to 15 residues. V shed 8 bases and J shed 2 bases, with 16 bases lying between them. The CDR3 nucleotides are TGTGCCAGCCGTCCTACCGGGACGGGCAATCAGCCCCAGCATTTT. This codes for CASRPTGTGNQPQHF.

V usage is TRBV7-2 and J usage is TRBJ2-3, with D unclear. The ends were cut back, 1 base at V and 6 bases at J, with 20 bases in the middle. CDR3 length: 17 amino acids. The germline V gene encodes CDR1 SGHTA and CDR2 FQGNSA. CDR3 amino acids: CASSLVVGKVRSDTQYF. The DNA of the CDR3 is TGTGCCAGCAGCTTAGTGGTTGGCAAAGTGAGATCTGATACGCAGTATTTT.

A remark on this clonotype: A much larger clone sits a single nucleotide away, making a read error possible. This rearrangement joins TRBV7-2 to TRBJ2-3; D is undetermined. Germline CDR1 is SGHTA and CDR2 is FQGNSA. The CDR3 is made up of 12 amino acids. Here the CDR3 DNA reads TGTGCCAGCAGCTTTTTCACATATACGCAGTATTTT. This encodes CASSFFTYTQYF.

The genes are TRBV20-1 and TRBJ2-5, with 10 nucleotides matching TRBD1. Per germline, CDR1 DFQATT and CDR2 SNEGSKA (reference sequence). The V gene end was trimmed by 5 bases and the J gene end by 5 bases; junction bases not matched to a gene: 11. The CDR3 is 15 amino acids. CDR3 coding DNA: TGCAGTGCTCGACGTGACAGGGGGCTGGGGGAGACCCAGTACTTC. Its translation: CSARRDRGLGETQYF.

CDR3 sequence (DNA): TGTGCCAGCAGACTCTTAGCGGGCACCTACAATGAGCAGTTCTTC. Amino acid sequence: CASRLLAGTYNEQFF. The chain links TRBV11-2 to TRBJ2-1; TRBD2 matches 7 bases. The CDR3 loop spans 15 amino acids. V shed 6 bases and J 2 bases; nucleotides not matched to a gene: 7. Germline-derived CDR1 and CDR2 are SGHAT and FQNNGV.

V and J are TRBV12-3 or TRBV12-4 and TRBJ2-5, with a possible D match to TRBD1 (6 bases). Deletions cut 7 bases from V and 11 bases from J, with 23 bases between. The CDR3 loop spans 14 amino acids. CDR3 region: CASTYSGAGNEQYF. CDR3 bases: TGTGCCAGCACCTACTCAGGGGCTGGAAATGAGCAGTACTTC.

This chain links TRBV20-1 with TRBJ2-7; 9 nucleotides match TRBD1. The V and J ends lost 3 bases and 2 bases, in that order; junction bases with no gene match: 5. The CDR3 runs 14 residues. Germline CDR1 DFQATT, CDR2 SNEGSKA (reference sequence). This chain's CDR3 is CSASWGQGPYEQYF. In nucleotides, the CDR3 is TGCAGTGCTAGTTGGGGACAGGGTCCCTACGAGCAGTACTTC.

This chain uses TRBV9 with TRBJ2-7; D is possibly TRBD1 or TRBD2 (6 bases each). V shed 0 bases and J shed 3 bases, with 13 bases lying between them. This CDR3 is built from 15 residues. Germline CDR1 and CDR2: SGDLS and YYNGEE. Here the CDR3 reads CASSVALGGGYEQYF. CDR3 sequence (DNA): TGTGCCAGCAGCGTAGCTCTTGGAGGGGGCTACGAGCAGTACTTC.

For the CDR3, the DNA is TGCAGTGCTAGAGATCAATCCCAGGGGGCGTGGAGGGCCAACGTCCTGACTTTC. Residues: CSARDQSQGAWRANVLTF. The chain carries TRBV20-1 and TRBJ2-6; 8 positions match TRBD1. Germline trimming cut 0 bases from V and 5 bases from J; bases unmatched to any gene: 12. This CDR3 comprises 18 residues. Germline values: CDR1 DFQATT, CDR2 SNEGSKA (reference sequence).

The chain uses TRBV7-2 and TRBJ2-3; D is ambiguous. This CDR3 comprises 16 residues. The V end lost 5 bases, the J end lost 6 bases, and 21 bases lay between the germline ends. Germline V gene data show CDR1 as SGHTA and CDR2 as FQGNSA. CDR3 nucleotides: TGTGCCAGCAGCGCCGATCCGGGCCCACAATTGGATACGCAGTATTTT. It specifies CASSADPGPQLDTQYF.